These 5 T cell receptor beta chains were all obtained from the same sample, sequenced in a study of blood T cell repertoires in COVID-19. Clones were sequenced by immunoSEQ multiplex PCR, and TCRdb holds only the in-frame ones, with some missing. The sample lists approximately 200,000 clones; 87% were seen once. The sequenced sample consisted of PBMCs or T cells enriched from blood (not recorded which). These receptors all stem from a woman in her twenties or thirties who had recovered from COVID-19.

The chain couples TRBV2 to TRBJ2-2; 10 nucleotides match TRBD1. Trimming cost V 7 bases and J 0 bases; bases outside gene matches: 8. Germline V gene sequence: CDR1 SNHLY, CDR2 FYNNEI. There are 17 residues in the CDR3. CDR3 residues: CASIFPGQGTNTGELFF. The CDR3, as DNA: TGTGCCAGCATCTTCCCGGGACAGGGGACGAACACCGGGGAGCTGTTTTTT.

This clone was recorded once. The chain couples TRBV5-1 to TRBJ2-2, with 10 bases matching TRBD2. CDR1 is SGHRS and CDR2 is YFSETQ in the germline V gene. The V segment lost 4 bases and the J segment 3 bases; nucleotides outside the gene matches: 9. The CDR3 extends over 17 amino acids. The CDR3 sequence: CASSLTLAGADTGELFF. The CDR3 coding sequence is TGCGCCAGCAGCCTGACGCTAGCGGGAGCCGACACCGGGGAGCTGTTTTTT.

The rearrangement uses TRBV6-6 and TRBJ2-7, with 9 bases that match TRBD1. This CDR3 has 17 residues. Germline V CDR1 and CDR2: MNHNY, SVGAGI (reference sequence). V was clipped by 5 bases and J by 5 bases; unmatched bases: 16. The CDR3 DNA follows: TGTGCCAGCAGTCTAACCCGTACCGGGACAGGGCTACACGAGCAGTACTTC. Translating it yields CASSLTRTGTGLHEQYF.

This clone was counted once. The J gene is TRBJ1-2, the V gene TRBV27; D is ambiguous. This CDR3 spans 14 amino acids. Germline values: CDR1 MNHEY, CDR2 SMNVEV (reference sequence). Trimming pared 0 bases from V and 7 bases from J, leaving 12 bases between. CDR3 sequence (DNA): TGTGCCAGCAGTTTATCGGGTACCTCGGGTGGCTACACCTTC. Its protein product is CASSLSGTSGGYTF.

The CDR3: CSVGTGIGYTF. The CDR3 DNA is TGCAGCGTTGGGACAGGGATAGGCTACACCTTC. The rearrangement uses TRBV29-1 and TRBJ1-2, with 8 bases that match TRBD1. CDR1 and CDR2 from the germline V gene are SQVTM and ANQGSEA. V gave up 4 bases and J gave up 8 bases; unmatched junction bases: 3. This CDR3 has 11 residues.